The clone carrying this T cell receptor (beta chain) was seen only a few times. This sample is part of a study of blood T cell repertoires in COVID-19. Libraries were prepared by immunoSEQ multiplex PCR; TCRdb keeps only in-frame clonotypes and omits some of them. The data hold roughly 670,000 clones, with about 87% observed a single time. The germline V and J ends were trimmed by 5 bases and 0 bases, with 26 bases remaining between them. The germline V gene encodes CDR1 LNHDA and CDR2 SQIVND (reference sequence). The CDR3 has 20 amino acids. This receptor was identified in a woman aged 18 to 35 with acute or convalescent COVID-19. The rearrangement joins TRBV19 to TRBJ1-5; D is unresolved. The sequencing sample was made of peripheral blood. The CDR3, as DNA: TGTGCCAGTAGTCCGGGTTTGTGGAGGGAAGGAGAGGATAGCAATCAGCCCCAGCATTTT. Protein product: CASSPGLWREGEDSNQPQHF. The variable domain in full, with the rest retrieved from reference TRBV19 and TRBJ1-5, is DGGITQSPKYLFRKEGQNVTLSCEQNLNHDAMYWYRQDPGQGLRLIYYSQIVNDFQKGDIAEGYSVSREKKESFPLTVTSAQKNPTAFYLCASSPGLWREGEDSNQPQHFGDGTRLSIL.